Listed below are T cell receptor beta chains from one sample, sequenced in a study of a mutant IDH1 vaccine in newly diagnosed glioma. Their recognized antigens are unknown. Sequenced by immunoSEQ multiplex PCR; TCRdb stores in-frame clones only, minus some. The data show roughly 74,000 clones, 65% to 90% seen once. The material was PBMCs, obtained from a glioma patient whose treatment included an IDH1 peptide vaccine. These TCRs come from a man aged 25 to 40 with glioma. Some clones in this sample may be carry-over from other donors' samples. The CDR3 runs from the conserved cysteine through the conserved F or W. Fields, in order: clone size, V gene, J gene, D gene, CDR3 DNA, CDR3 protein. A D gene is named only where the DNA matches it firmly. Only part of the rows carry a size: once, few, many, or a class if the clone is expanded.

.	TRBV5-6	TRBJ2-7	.	TGTGCCAGCAGCAGATTGGACGAGCAGTACTTC	CASSRLDEQYF
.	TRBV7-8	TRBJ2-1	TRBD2	TGTGCCAGCAGCTTAGGGTATCAAGCGGGGGGTCGGAAATCCTACAATGAGCAGTTCTTC	CASSLGYQAGGRKSYNEQFF
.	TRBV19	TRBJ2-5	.	TGTGCCAGTAGTATGGTAGACCAAGAGACCCAGTACTTC	CASSMVDQETQYF
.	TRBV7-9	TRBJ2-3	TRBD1	TGTGCCAGCAGCTTACGGACAGGGGGCGACACGCAGTATTTT	CASSLRTGGDTQYF
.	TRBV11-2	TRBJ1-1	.	TGTGCCAGCAGCTTAGGCCCCGGGGGCACTGAAGCTTTCTTT	CASSLGPGGTEAFF
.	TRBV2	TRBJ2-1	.	TGTGCCAGCATGAGACTCCAACAATCGAATGAGCAGTTCTTC	CASMRLQQSNEQFF
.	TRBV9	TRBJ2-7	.	TGTGCCAGTAGCCGCACAGGGCCCTCCGAGCAGTACTTC	CASSRTGPSEQYF
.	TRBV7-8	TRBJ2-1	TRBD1	TGTGCCAGCAGCCCAGACAGGGCGGTCTACAATGAGCAGTTCTTC	CASSPDRAVYNEQFF
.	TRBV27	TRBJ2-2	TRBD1	TGTGCCAGCAGGCGCGGACAGGGAACCGGGGAGCTGTTTTTT	CASRRGQGTGELFF
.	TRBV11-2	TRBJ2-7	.	TGTGCCAGCAGCTCCAGGCCTTATATTAGCTACGAGCAGTACTTC	CASSSRPYISYEQYF
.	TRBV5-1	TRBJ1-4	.	TGCGCCAGCAGCTTGGGGCGGTCTGGGAATGAAAAACTGTTTTTT	CASSLGRSGNEKLFF
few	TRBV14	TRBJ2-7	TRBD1	TGTGCCAGCAGCGAAGGACAGGGGAGGGGCGAGCAGTACTTC	CASSEGQGRGEQYF
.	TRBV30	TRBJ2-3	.	TGTGCCTGGAAGGGAACAACGGCGGCAGATACGCAGTATTTT	CAWKGTTAADTQYF
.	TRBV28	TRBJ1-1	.	TGTGCCAGCAGCCACCCCGTAACAGAGAACACTGAAGCTTTCTTT	CASSHPVTENTEAFF
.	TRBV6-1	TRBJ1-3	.	TGTGCCAGCAGTGAGGGACATACAAACTCTGGAAACACCATATATTTT	CASSEGHTNSGNTIYF
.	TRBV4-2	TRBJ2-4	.	TGTGCCAGCAGCCAAGAGGGTGTGGCCATCACTCAAATAGCCAAAAACATTCAGTACTTC	CASSQEGVAITQIAKNIQYF
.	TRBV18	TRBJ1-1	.	TGTGCCAGCTCACCAGGGGCGCAGACCTTCACTGAAGCTTTCTTT	CASSPGAQTFTEAFF
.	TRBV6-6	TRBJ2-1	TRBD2	TGTGCCAGCAGTTACTCGAGACTAGCGTTGAACAATGAGCAGTTCTTC	CASSYSRLALNNEQFF
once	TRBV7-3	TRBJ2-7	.	TGTGCCAGCAGCTTAGTCGGGGGACAGTTCGACGAGCAGTACTTC	CASSLVGGQFDEQYF
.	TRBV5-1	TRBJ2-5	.	TGCGCCAGCAGCTTTGACTTCGACGCGGAGACCCAGTACTTC	CASSFDFDAETQYF
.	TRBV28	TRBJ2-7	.	TGTGCCAGCAGAGAACAGGGTGGAGGATACGAGCAGTACTTC	CASREQGGGYEQYF
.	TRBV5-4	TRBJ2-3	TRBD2	TGTGCCAGCAGCTCCGGACTAGCCGGGAGGGGCACAGATACGCAGTATTTT	CASSSGLAGRGTDTQYF
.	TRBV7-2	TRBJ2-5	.	TGTGCCAGCCGCCGGACTGTGCAAGAGACCCAGTACTTC	CASRRTVQETQYF
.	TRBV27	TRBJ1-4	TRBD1	TGTGCCAGCAGTTTTGGCCGACAGGGCGACGGGGAAAAACTGTTTTTT	CASSFGRQGDGEKLFF
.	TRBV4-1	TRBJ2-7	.	TGCGCCAGCAGCCAAGTTCTGGGGGAGCAGTACTTC	CASSQVLGEQYF
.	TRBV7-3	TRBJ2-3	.	TGTGCCAGCAGCTTAACGGGGCAGTTCACAGATACGCAGTATTTT	CASSLTGQFTDTQYF
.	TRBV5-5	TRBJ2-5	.	TGTGCCAGCAGCTTGGTCGGAGAGACCCAGTACTTC	CASSLVGETQYF
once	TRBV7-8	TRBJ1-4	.	TGTGCCAGCAGCCGACCACCGGGACGGCTTAATGAAAAACTGTTTTTT	CASSRPPGRLNEKLFF
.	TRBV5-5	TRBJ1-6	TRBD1	TGTGCCAGCAGCTTGGATGGGACAGGGCCCTCACCCCTCCACTTT	CASSLDGTGPSPLHF
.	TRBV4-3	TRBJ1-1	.	TGCGCCAGCAGCCAATACGGCGGCACTGAAGCTTTCTTT	CASSQYGGTEAFF
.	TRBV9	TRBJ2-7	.	TGTGCCAGCAGCGTAGGTTCAGGGGGGTACGAGCAGTACTTC	CASSVGSGGYEQYF
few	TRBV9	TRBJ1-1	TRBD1	TGTGCCAGCAGCGTAGCTTCGACAGGGCCGGGGGCTGAAGCTTTCTTT	CASSVASTGPGAEAFF
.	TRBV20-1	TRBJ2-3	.	TGCAGTATCTATAGCACAGATACGCAGTATTTT	CSIYSTDTQYF
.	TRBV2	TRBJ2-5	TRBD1	TGTGCCAGCAGGGGACAGGGGGTGGGAGAGACCCAGTACTTC	CASRGQGVGETQYF
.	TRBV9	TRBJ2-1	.	TGTGCCAGCAGCCCCGGGCCTCCCCTAGGCCACAATGAGCAGTTCTTC	CASSPGPPLGHNEQFF
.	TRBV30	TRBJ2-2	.	TGTGCCTGGAGTGTAGTGAGCAGACCGAACACCGGGGAGCTGTTTTTT	CAWSVVSRPNTGELFF
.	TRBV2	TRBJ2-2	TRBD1	TGTGCCAGCAGCCCCGACAGGGGAGAGCCCGGGGAGCTGTTTTTT	CASSPDRGEPGELFF
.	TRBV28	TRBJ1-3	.	TGTGCCAGCAGTTTCCGGCCGGGACTTCAGAAGCGCACCATATATTTT	CASSFRPGLQKRTIYF
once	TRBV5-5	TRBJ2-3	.	TGTGCCAGCAGCTTGGCCGGTTCTTCCCCAGATACGCAGTATTTT	CASSLAGSSPDTQYF
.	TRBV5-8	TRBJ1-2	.	TGTGCCAGCAGCGTCGACGGGGCTGGCTATGGCTACACCTTC	CASSVDGAGYGYTF
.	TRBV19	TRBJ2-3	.	TGTGCCAGTAGTATCCGACCGGACCCCCGGGATACGCAGTATTTT	CASSIRPDPRDTQYF
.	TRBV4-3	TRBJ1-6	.	TGCGCCAGCAGCCTAGACCGGTCAGGGAGAAGACCCCTCCACTTT	CASSLDRSGRRPLHF
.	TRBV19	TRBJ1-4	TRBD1	TGTGCCAGTAGCACGGACAGGGGGGCCGAAAAACTGTTTTTT	CASSTDRGAEKLFF